The next 21 T cell receptor beta chains were all read from a single sample in a study of vaccination and CD4 T cells after COVID-19. Their antigen targets remain unknown. Sequencing of the DNA from cultured CD4+ T cells was carried out with the Oncomine TCR Beta short-read assay. Using its own MiXCR run on the PCR reads, TCRdb lists one record per CDR3 protein. The data contain fewer than 25,000 distinct CDR3 sequences, roughly 52% of them singletons. Treatment denoted: roughly ten-day PBMC culture with coronavirus spike peptide pools or control peptides (ViraFEST assay). The sample consisted of CD4+ T cells from blood, cultured in vitro. Source of these receptors: a human donor who had recovered from COVID-19.

The genes are TRBV10-1 and TRBJ2-3; D perhaps matches TRBD2 (5 bases). V was shortened by 7 bases and J by 1 base, with 15 bases between the two germline ends. Per the germline V gene, CDR1 is WNHNN and CDR2 is SYGVQD (reference sequence). The CDR3 sequence is 15 residues long. The CDR3 sequence: CASTKEAPGTDTQYF. The CDR3 DNA reads TGCGCCAGCACCAAGGAGGCTCCTGGCACAGATACGCAGTATTTT.

This clonotype was seen once. The J gene is TRBJ2-3, the V gene TRBV30; TRBD2 matches 8 bases. Germline CDR1 is GTSNPN and CDR2 is SVGIG (reference sequence). Unmatched junction bases numbered 14, after V lost 8 bases and J lost 1 base. The CDR3 loop spans 16 amino acids. Here the CDR3 DNA reads TGTGCCAGTATAGCGGGACCGAGTGGTGGCACAGATACGCAGTATTTT. Its protein is CASIAGPSGGTDTQYF. The whole variable domain, remainder taken from reference TRBV30 and TRBJ2-3, is SQTIHQWPATLVQPVGSPLSLECTVEGTSNPNLYWYRQAAGRGLQLLFYSVGIGQISSEVPQNLSASRPQDRQFILSSKKLLLSDSGFYLCASIAGPSGGTDTQYFGPGTRLTVL.

The chain joins TRBV24-1 to TRBJ1-2, with D possibly matching TRBD1 (5 bases). The CDR3 is made up of 15 amino acids. The germline V gene encodes CDR1 KGHDR and CDR2 SFDVKD. V was clipped by 4 bases and J by 3 bases, with 14 bases between them. The CDR3 sequence: CATSDGGRADYGYTF. The CDR3 DNA reads TGTGCCACCAGTGACGGAGGCAGGGCGGACTATGGCTACACCTTC.

This chain uses TRBV20-1 with TRBJ2-7; possible D gene TRBD1, 6 bases. Germline CDR1 DFQATT, CDR2 SNEGSKA (reference sequence). Trimming left V 3 bases short and J 5 bases short, with 20 bases between. The CDR3 consists of 15 residues. CDR3 sequence: CSARSVTGPEDEQYF. For the CDR3, the DNA is TGCAGTGCTAGGTCCGTGACAGGTCCCGAAGACGAGCAGTACTTC.

The chain couples TRBV5-1 to TRBJ2-5; D not resolved. Trimming took off 0 bases at V and 1 base at J, with 4 bases between the two ends. The CDR3 covers 13 residues. The germline V gene has CDR1 SGHRS and CDR2 YFSETQ. The CDR3 DNA is TGCGCCAGCAGCTTGGGGGGCCAAGAGACCCAGTACTTC. Encoded protein: CASSLGGQETQYF.

CDR3 protein: CSATHTQGGDTEAFF. CDR3 coding DNA: TGCAGTGCTACCCATACACAGGGAGGGGACACTGAAGCTTTCTTT. The chain combines TRBV20-1 with TRBJ1-1, with D perhaps TRBD1 (6 bases). The CDR3 loop spans 15 amino acids. Trimming shortened V by 4 bases and J by 3 bases, and 18 bases separated the two germline ends. CDR1 DFQATT and CDR2 SNEGSKA come from the germline V gene (reference sequence).

Only a few counts were recorded for this clonotype. The gene calls are TRBV5-8 and TRBJ1-2; 10 nucleotides agree with TRBD1. Germline CDR1 SGHTS, CDR2 YDEGEE. V gave up 4 bases and J gave up 3 bases; unmatched junction bases: 6. CDR3 length: 15 amino acids. CDR3 region: CASSLTGGAYYGYTF. CDR3 DNA sequence: TGTGCCAGCAGCCTGACAGGGGGCGCCTACTATGGCTACACCTTC.

The rearrangement joins TRBV24-1 to TRBJ2-1; 9 nucleotides line up with TRBD2. This CDR3 has 15 residues. The V and J ends lost 5 bases and 5 bases, in that order; junction bases with no gene match: 6. From germline, CDR1 is KGHDR and CDR2 SFDVKD. The CDR3 DNA sequence: TGTGCCACCAGTGGAAGCGGGAGGCGTAACAATGAGCAGTTCTTC. Protein product: CATSGSGRRNNEQFF.

This clonotype was found a few times. The rearrangement joins TRBV27 to TRBJ2-3; perhaps D is TRBD1 or TRBD2 (5 bases each). V was pared by 3 bases and J by 8 bases, with 18 bases between. The CDR3 loop spans 15 amino acids. Germline V gene lookup returns CDR1 MNHEY and CDR2 SMNVEV (reference sequence). As DNA, the CDR3 is TGTGCCAGCAGTTTCGTGGCTCCCGGGGCGGGTACGCAGTATTTT. Translating it yields CASSFVAPGAGTQYF.

This chain connects TRBV6-1 to TRBJ2-7; D is perhaps TRBD2 (6 bases). The CDR3 is made up of 14 amino acids. The V gene lost 6 bases and the J gene lost 2 bases, with 14 bases spanning the gap. Germline V gene data show CDR1 as MNHNS and CDR2 as SASEGT. DNA for the CDR3: TGTGCCAGCAGAGGAGGGGACGGCCCCTACGAGCAGTACTTC. Encoded protein: CASRGGDGPYEQYF.

Notes on this clonotype: One end of the junction varies from germline; a read error may be responsible. V gene TRBV19 combines with J gene TRBJ1-5, with TRBD1 matching over 10 bases. This CDR3 comprises 14 residues. Germline-derived CDR1 and CDR2 are LNHDA and SQIVND (reference sequence). The CDR3 DNA sequence: TGTGCCAGTAGTGGACAGGGGGGTAATCAGCCCCGGCATTTT. Residues: CASSGQGGNQPRHF. The variable domain in full, with the rest retrieved from reference TRBV19 and TRBJ1-5, is DGGITQSPKYLFRKEGQNVTLSCEQNLNHDAMYWYRQDPGQGLRLIYYSQIVNDFQKGDIAEGYSVSREKKESFPLTVTSAQKNPTAFYLCASSGQGGNQPRHFGDGTRLSIL.

The V gene is TRBV7-6, the J gene TRBJ2-1; D is undetermined. The CDR3 length is 15 residues. Trimming cost V 1 base and J 0 bases, with 7 bases left between them. Looked up from germline, CDR1 is SGHVS and CDR2 is FNYEAQ. CDR3 bases: TGTGCCAGCAGCTTAGTCTCGAGCTCCTACAATGAGCAGTTCTTC. Protein product: CASSLVSSSYNEQFF.

CDR3 coding DNA: TGTGCCAGCAGTTTTAGCTTTAGCAATCAGCCCCAGCATTTT. It translates to CASSFSFSNQPQHF. This chain uses TRBV12-3 or TRBV12-4 with TRBJ1-5; D is unclear. The CDR3 sequence is 14 residues long. Trimming took off 3 bases at V and 0 bases at J, with 6 bases between the two ends.

The chain has TRBV27 and TRBJ2-3; 7 positions agree with TRBD2. The V gene's germline CDR1 is MNHEY and CDR2 SMNVEV (reference sequence). After removal of 0 bases from V and 4 bases from J, the junction contained 7 bases not matched to a gene. The CDR3 extends over 16 amino acids. CDR3 sequence reads: CASSLSQRSGADTQYF. DNA of the CDR3: TGTGCCAGCAGTTTATCCCAGCGCAGCGGGGCAGATACGCAGTATTTT.

This clonotype turned up a few times. This chain links TRBV7-9 with TRBJ1-1, with TRBD1 matching 7 bases. The trim removed 1 base at V and 4 bases at J, leaving 6 bases unmatched. The germline gives CDR1 SEHNR, CDR2 FQNEAQ (reference sequence). The CDR3 contains 15 residues. The CDR3 spells CASSLVTGEGTEAFF. The CDR3 nucleotides read TGTGCCAGCAGCTTAGTTACAGGGGAAGGCACTGAAGCTTTCTTT.

The chain uses TRBV19 and TRBJ1-1; no clear D. V was trimmed by 10 bases and J by 10 bases, leaving 22 bases between them. Germline V lookup: CDR1 LNHDA, CDR2 SQIVND (reference sequence). The CDR3 sequence is 13 residues long. In DNA form, the CDR3 reads TGTGCCACCACAGACCGATCACAGAGAAGAGCTTTCTTT. The encoded protein is CATTDRSQRRAFF.

The chain uses TRBV12-3 or TRBV12-4 and TRBJ2-7, with TRBD2 identical over 14 bases. The CDR3 runs to 23 residues. J was trimmed by 2 bases and V by 6 bases; bases with no gene match: 27. The DNA for the CDR3 is TGTGCCAGCAGCCGACTAGCGGGAGGGCTTTTCGGGGGTGGGTGGTCGGTGCCCTACGAGCAGTACTTC. Its translation is CASSRLAGGLFGGGWSVPYEQYF.

This chain links TRBV24-1 with TRBJ2-5, with D maybe TRBD1 (7 bases). Germline loops: CDR1 KGHDR, CDR2 SFDVKD. Deletions cut 4 bases from V and 1 base from J, with 15 bases between. The CDR3 is 16 amino acids. CDR3 sequence (DNA): TGTGCCACCAGTGACCTACCGGGGGACAGCCAAGAGACCCAGTACTTC. Translation gives CATSDLPGDSQETQYF.

The V call is TRBV5-4, the J call TRBJ2-1, with 8 bases fitting TRBD2. The CDR3 totals 16 residues. Germline CDR1 SGHNT, CDR2 YYREEE (reference sequence). After removal of 5 bases from V and 2 bases from J, the junction contained 9 bases not matched to a gene. CDR3 nucleotide sequence: TGTGCCAGCAGTCCCCCGGGGGGGAGGGCCTACAATGAGCAGTTCTTC. This translates into CASSPPGGRAYNEQFF.

The chain carries TRBV12-3 or TRBV12-4 and TRBJ2-2, with D unresolved. There are 12 residues in the CDR3. Deletions cut 6 bases from V and 1 base from J, with 3 bases between. The DNA of the CDR3 is TGTGCCAGCAGCGGGAACACCGGGGAGCTGTTTTTT. As protein: CASSGNTGELFF.

This clonotype was picked up one time. The J gene is TRBJ2-1, the V gene TRBV5-1; 9 positions match TRBD2. The CDR3 is 14 amino acids. J lost 8 bases, V lost 1 base, and 4 bases had no gene match. Germline loops: CDR1 SGHRS, CDR2 YFSETQ. The CDR3 DNA reads as TGCGCCAGCAGCTTGATAGCGGGAGACTATGAGCAGTTCTTC. Protein sequence: CASSLIAGDYEQFF.